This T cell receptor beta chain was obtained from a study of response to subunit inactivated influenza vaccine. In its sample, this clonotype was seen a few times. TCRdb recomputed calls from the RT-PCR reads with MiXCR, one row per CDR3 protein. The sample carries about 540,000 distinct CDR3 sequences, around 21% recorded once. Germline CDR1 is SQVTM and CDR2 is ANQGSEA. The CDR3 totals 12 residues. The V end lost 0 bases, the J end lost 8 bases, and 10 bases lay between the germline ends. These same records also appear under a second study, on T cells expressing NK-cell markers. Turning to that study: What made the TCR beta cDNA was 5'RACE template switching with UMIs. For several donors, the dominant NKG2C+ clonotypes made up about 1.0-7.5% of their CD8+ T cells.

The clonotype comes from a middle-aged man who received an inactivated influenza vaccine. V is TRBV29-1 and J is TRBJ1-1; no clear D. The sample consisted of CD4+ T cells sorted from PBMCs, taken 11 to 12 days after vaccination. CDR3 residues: CSVEDRGLEAFF. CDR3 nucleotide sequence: TGCAGCGTTGAAGATCGAGGGCTCGAAGCTTTCTTT. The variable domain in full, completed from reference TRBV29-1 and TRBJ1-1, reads SAVISQKPSRDICQRGTSLTIQCQVDSQVTMMFWYRQQPGQSLTLIATANQGSEATYESGFVIDKFPISRPNLTFSTLTVSNMSPEDSSIYLCSVEDRGLEAFFGQGTRLTVV.